The 20 T cell receptor beta chains in this list originate from one sample, sequenced in a study of blood T cell repertoires in COVID-19. The data were produced by immunoSEQ multiplex PCR, yet TCRdb's version contains in-frame clones alone and is incomplete. The table records about 100,000 clones, approximately 81% of them present only once. The sample consisted of peripheral blood. Every receptor here comes from a man in his sixties with acute or convalescent COVID-19.

V and J are TRBV3-1 (or the pseudogene TRBV3-2) and TRBJ2-7, with unresolved D. Trimming removed 0 bases at V and 5 bases at J, with 5 bases between. CDR1 and CDR2 (germline): LGHDT, YNNKEL (reference sequence). This CDR3 region has 12 residues. As DNA, the CDR3 is TGTGCCAGCAGCCAAGATATCCACGAGCAGTACTTC. Translation: CASSQDIHEQYF.

The chain recombines TRBV12-3 or TRBV12-4 with TRBJ1-1, with D tentatively TRBD1 (6 bases). Deletions cut 6 bases from V and 5 bases from J, with 13 bases between. The CDR3 consists of 13 residues. Here the CDR3 DNA reads TGTGCCAGCAGACGGGGGGCCTCGACTGAAGCTTTCTTT. Amino acid sequence: CASRRGASTEAFF.

V and J are TRBV28 and TRBJ1-2; no clear D gene. CDR3 length: 14 amino acids. Germline lookup yields CDR1 MDHEN and CDR2 SYDVKM. With 7 bases removed from V and 0 bases from J, the gap between germline ends came to 12 bases. CDR3 nucleotides: TGTGCCAGCACTACGTTACTAGCTAACTATGGCTACACCTTC. Translation gives CASTTLLANYGYTF.

The chain is built from TRBV7-2 and TRBJ1-5, with TRBD1 identical over 7 bases. Germline CDR1 SGHTA, CDR2 FQGNSA. The CDR3 is made up of 17 amino acids. Losses at the gene ends were 1 base for V and 3 bases for J; bases not matched to a gene: 9. The CDR3 DNA reads as TGTGCCAGCAGCTTAGGGAACGACAGGGCGGTCAATCAGCCCCAGCATTTT. This codes for CASSLGNDRAVNQPQHF.

There are a few counts of this clone. The chain carries TRBV11-3 and TRBJ2-5; 9 bases fit TRBD1. J lost 4 bases, V lost 5 bases, and 5 bases had no gene match. Germline CDR1 reads SGHNT; CDR2 reads YENEEA. This CDR3 has 14 residues. The CDR3 sequence is CASSLGQGRETQYF. In DNA form, the CDR3 reads TGTGCCAGCAGCCTCGGACAGGGGCGAGAGACCCAGTACTTC.

The CDR3: CASSSRGGTYGNEQFF. The CDR3 nucleotides are TGTGCCAGCAGCTCCAGAGGCGGGACCTACGGGAATGAGCAGTTCTTC. This chain joins TRBV3-1 (or the pseudogene TRBV3-2) and TRBJ2-1; tentatively, D is TRBD2 (6 bases). V was cut by 5 bases and J by 7 bases, with 21 bases left in between. CDR1 and CDR2 from the germline V gene are LGHDT and YNNKEL (reference sequence). The CDR3 is 16 residues long.

The chain carries TRBV2 and TRBJ1-1; 7 bases are shared with TRBD1. The CDR3 length is 13 residues. The ends lost 4 bases at V and 2 bases at J; junction bases unmatched: 1. Germline loops: CDR1 SNHLY, CDR2 FYNNEI. CDR3 sequence: CASSGQGNTEAFF. The CDR3 DNA reads TGTGCCAGCAGTGGACAGGGAAACACTGAAGCTTTCTTT.

The J gene is TRBJ2-6, the V gene TRBV27; D might be TRBD2 (6 bases). V lost 9 bases, J lost 14 bases, and 17 bases lay in between. Looked up from germline, CDR1 is MNHEY and CDR2 is SMNVEV (reference sequence). The CDR3 is 12 residues long. CDR3 sequence reads: CASGGLGLLLTF. In DNA form, the CDR3 reads TGTGCCAGTGGGGGACTCGGACTACTCCTGACTTTC. Combining the CDR3 with reference TRBV27 and TRBJ2-6 gives the whole variable domain EAQVTQNPRYLITVTGKKLTVTCSQNMNHEYMSWYRQDPGLGLRQIYYSMNVEVTDKGDVPEGYKVSRKEKRNFPLILESPSPNQTSLYFCASGGLGLLLTFGAGSRLTVL.

Only one count was recorded for this clone. The gene calls are TRBV28 and TRBJ2-7, with 8 bases matching TRBD1. From germline, CDR1 is MDHEN and CDR2 SYDVKM. The CDR3 loop spans 15 amino acids. Trimming took 6 bases from V and 2 from J; bases not matched to a gene: 9. The CDR3 loop reads CASSRPGTGPYEQYF. The CDR3 region has the DNA TGTGCCAGCAGCCGTCCCGGGACAGGACCCTACGAGCAGTACTTC.

The chain is built from TRBV12-3 or TRBV12-4 and TRBJ1-5; D call uncertain. Trimming removed 2 bases from V and 4 bases from J, with 6 bases in between. The length of the CDR3 is 13 residues. Here the CDR3 reads CASSLSYNQPQHF. The CDR3 DNA sequence: TGTGCCAGCAGTTTAAGCTATAATCAGCCCCAGCATTTT.

This chain links TRBV6-2 or TRBV6-3 with TRBJ1-1; D gene uncertain. The CDR3 spans 13 residues. In germline, CDR1 is MNHEY, CDR2 SVGEGT. V lost 4 bases and J 1 base, leaving 7 bases between the germline ends. CDR3 sequence (DNA): TGTGCCAGCAGTTCACGGGGGAACACTGAAGCTTTCTTT. Amino acids: CASSSRGNTEAFF.

The J gene is TRBJ1-5, the V gene TRBV19; 7 positions agree with TRBD1. Germline V CDR1 and CDR2: LNHDA, SQIVND (reference sequence). The CDR3 is 15 amino acids. With V trimmed by 4 bases and J by 1 base, 4 bases remained unmatched. CDR3 coding DNA: TGTGCCAGTAGTAGCGACAGGGTAAGCAATCAGCCCCAGCATTTT. This translates into CASSSDRVSNQPQHF.

The chain recombines TRBV3-1 (or the pseudogene TRBV3-2) with TRBJ1-4; D gene ambiguous. CDR1 is LGHDT, CDR2 YNNKEL, per germline (reference sequence). CDR3 length equals 16 residues. Trimming pared 1 base from V and 3 bases from J, leaving 12 bases between. CDR3 bases: TGTGCCAGCAGCCAAGCCTCTGGGCCCTCTAATGAAAAACTGTTTTTT. Encoded protein: CASSQASGPSNEKLFF.

The V and J genes are TRBV10-3 and TRBJ2-2; the match to TRBD1 covers 12 bases. Germline CDR1 reads ENHRY; CDR2 reads SYGVKD. The CDR3 sequence is 16 residues long. V lost 4 bases, J lost 7 bases, and 7 bases stayed unmatched. The CDR3 sequence: CAISAGTGGAGGELFF. DNA for the CDR3: TGTGCCATCAGTGCCGGGACAGGGGGCGCGGGCGGGGAGCTGTTTTTT.

J is TRBJ1-1 and V is TRBV7-9; unclear D gene. Germline lookup yields CDR1 SEHNR and CDR2 FQNEAQ (reference sequence). CDR3 length: 11 residues. V lost 2 bases to trimming and J lost 5 bases, with 3 bases between them. The CDR3 region has the DNA TGTGCCAGCAGCTTATATACTGAAGCTTTCTTT. As protein: CASSLYTEAFF. Full variable domain (rest looked up from reference TRBV7-9 and TRBJ1-1): DTGVSQNPRHKITKRGQNVTFRCDPISEHNRLYWYRQTLGQGPEFLTYFQNEAQLEKSRLLSDRFSAERPKGSFSTLEIQRTEQGDSAMYLCASSLYTEAFFGQGTRLTVV.

This clone was counted at least ten times. The J gene is TRBJ2-7, the V gene TRBV7-6; TRBD1 aligns across 9 bases. The CDR3 spans 16 residues. J was trimmed by 4 bases and V by 1 base; bases with no gene match: 8. Germline V gene lookup returns CDR1 SGHVS and CDR2 FNYEAQ. CDR3 in amino acids: CASSLGIGTGNYEQYF. DNA of the CDR3: TGTGCCAGCAGCTTAGGGATCGGGACAGGGAATTACGAGCAGTACTTC.

The chain links TRBV5-1 to TRBJ2-5, with 7 bases aligning to TRBD1. The CDR3 totals 15 residues. The V gene's germline CDR1 is SGHRS and CDR2 YFSETQ. The V gene end was trimmed by 4 bases and the J gene end by 3 bases; junction bases not matched to a gene: 9. CDR3 DNA sequence: TGCGCCAGCAGCCCAAGGACGGACAGGAAAGAGACCCAGTACTTC. Its translation: CASSPRTDRKETQYF.

CDR3 region: CASSPADRAGANVLTF. DNA for the CDR3: TGTGCCAGCAGCCCGGCTGACAGGGCTGGGGCCAACGTCCTGACTTTC. This chain uses TRBV7-8 with TRBJ2-6; TRBD1 matches 7 bases. The germline gives CDR1 SGHVS, CDR2 FQNEAQ. This CDR3 spans 16 amino acids. With 5 bases clipped from V and 2 bases from J, the junction kept 6 bases outside the gene matches. The full variable domain, in which reference TRBV7-8 and TRBJ2-6 provide the parts outside the CDR3, is GAGVSQSPRYKVAKRGQDVALRCDPISGHVSLFWYQQALGQGPEFLTYFQNEAQLDKSGLPSDRFFAERPEGSVSTLKIQRTQQEDSAVYLCASSPADRAGANVLTFGAGSRLTVL.

The table lists this clone with a count of one. The chain combines TRBV9 with TRBJ2-5; 9 positions agree with TRBD1. The CDR3 runs 16 residues. J lost 5 bases, V lost 0 bases, and 8 bases had no gene match. The germline CDR1 and CDR2 sequences are SGDLS and YYNGEE. The CDR3 region is CASSVAVTGGWETQYF. CDR3 coding DNA: TGTGCCAGCAGCGTAGCTGTAACAGGGGGCTGGGAGACCCAGTACTTC.

This chain connects TRBV5-1 to TRBJ2-7; D possibly corresponds to TRBD2 (5 bases). V was trimmed by 4 bases and J by 4 bases, leaving 15 bases between them. Germline V gene sequence: CDR1 SGHRS, CDR2 YFSETQ. The CDR3 extends over 14 amino acids. The CDR3 here is CASSLEGPPYEQYF. Here the CDR3 DNA reads TGCGCCAGCAGCCTAGAGGGTCCCCCATACGAGCAGTACTTC.